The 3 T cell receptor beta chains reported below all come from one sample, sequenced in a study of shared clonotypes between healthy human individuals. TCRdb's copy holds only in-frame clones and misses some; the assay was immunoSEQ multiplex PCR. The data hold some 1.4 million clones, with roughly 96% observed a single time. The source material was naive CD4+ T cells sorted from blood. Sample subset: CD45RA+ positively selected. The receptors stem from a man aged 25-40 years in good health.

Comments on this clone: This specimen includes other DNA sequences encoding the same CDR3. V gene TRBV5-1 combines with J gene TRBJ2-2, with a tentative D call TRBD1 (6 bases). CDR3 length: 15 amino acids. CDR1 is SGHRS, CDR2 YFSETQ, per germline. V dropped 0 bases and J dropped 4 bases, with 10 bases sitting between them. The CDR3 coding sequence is TGCGCCAGCAGCTTGGGGCAGGGGCTCACCGGGGAGCTGTTTTTT. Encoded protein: CASSLGQGLTGELFF.

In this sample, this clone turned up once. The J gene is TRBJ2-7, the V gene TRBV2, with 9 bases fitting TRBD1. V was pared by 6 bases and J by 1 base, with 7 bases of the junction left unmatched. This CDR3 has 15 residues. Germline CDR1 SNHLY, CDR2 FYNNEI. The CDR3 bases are TGTGCCAGCAGGAGAGGACAGGGGATATCCTACGAGCAGTACTTC. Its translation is CASRRGQGISYEQYF. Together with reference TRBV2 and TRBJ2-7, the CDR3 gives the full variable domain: EPEVTQTPSHQVTQMGQEVILRCVPISNHLYFYWYRQILGQKVEFLVSFYNNEISEKSEIFDDQFSVERPDGSNFTLKIRSTKLEDSAMYFCASRRGQGISYEQYFGPGTRLTVT.

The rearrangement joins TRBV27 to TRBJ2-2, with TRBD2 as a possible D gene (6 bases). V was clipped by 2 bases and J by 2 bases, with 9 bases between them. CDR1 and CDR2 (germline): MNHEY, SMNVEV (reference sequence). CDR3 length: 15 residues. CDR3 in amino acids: CASSLRRGNTGELFF. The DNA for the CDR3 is TGTGCCAGCAGTTTAAGGCGGGGAAACACCGGGGAGCTGTTTTTT.